This T cell receptor beta chain was recovered during a study of OX40 agonist ivuxolimab in advanced cancers. There are a few counts of this clone. The CDR3 length is 15 residues. In germline, CDR1 is SGHDT, CDR2 YYEEEE. The V and J ends lost 2 bases and 3 bases, in that order; junction bases with no gene match: 3. Peripheral blood came from all dose cohorts at three timepoints. This table comes from immunoSEQ multiplex PCR, and its TCRdb copy is limited to in-frame clones, with some not included. The table shows about 40,000 clones, with about nine tenths occurring only once. The specimen comprised CD4+ or CD8+ T cells sorted from blood, sampled in a trial of the OX40 agonist ivuxolimab. The V and J genes are TRBV5-6 and TRBJ1-5; TRBD1 agrees at 9 bases. The sequence came from an adult with an advanced solid tumor such as melanoma, head and neck, liver or kidney cancer. CDR3 in amino acids: CASSLDRGVNQPQHF. The CDR3 DNA reads as TGTGCCAGCAGCTTAGACAGGGGGGTCAATCAGCCCCAGCATTTT.